This T cell receptor beta chain was sequenced in a study of T-cell reconstitution after alpha-beta-depleted transplantation in children. Study-wide findings and caveats: The study reportedly traced alpha-beta T cells about two months after transplant to several hundred expanded graft clones. In some patients, recipient T cells and intrathymic progenitors surviving conditioning explained high day-60 diversity. Fresh T-cell production supplied most of the T-cell counts and diversity seen one year after transplant.

In this sample, this clonotype turned up once. Its antigen is unknown. The library targeted TCRbeta and was prepared with unique molecular identifiers. TCRdb independently ran MiXCR on the PCR reads; one entry per CDR3 protein. The profile covers 90,000 to 100,000 distinct CDR3 sequences, with about 22% appearing a single time and about 21% taken by the ten largest. The CDR3 loop spans 17 amino acids. Trimming cost V 1 base and J 1 base, with 13 bases left between them. The germline V gene has CDR1 MGHRA and CDR2 YSYEKL. The sequenced sample was PBMCs, obtained before TCRalphabeta/CD19-depleted stem cell transplant. The gene calls are TRBV4-1 and TRBJ2-2; D perhaps matches TRBD2 (5 bases). This clonotype was obtained from a boy between 2 and 10 years old with acute lymphoblastic leukemia, due to receive a stem cell transplant. This chain's CDR3 is CASSQVSLAMNTGELFF. CDR3 bases: TGCGCCAGCAGCCAAGTGTCTCTAGCTATGAACACCGGGGAGCTGTTTTTT.